This TCR beta chain originates from a study of blood T cell repertoires in COVID-19. Looking at the study overall: The analysed material was cDNA or gDNA that came from T cells, B-cell-depleted T cells, or PBMCs.

The length of the CDR3 is 13 residues. Germline V gene data show CDR1 as LGHNA and CDR2 as YSLEER. The V segment lost 4 bases and the J segment 4 bases; nucleotides outside the gene matches: 2. Authors' data handling: Amplification from reference gene primers served as the basis for estimated nucleated cell counts. Some clones are missing from TCRdb's copy, which holds only in-frame ones; the method was immunoSEQ multiplex PCR. V, J and clone size are taken as reported in that table, and D and trimming were inferred from the DNA itself. The table lists 170,000 or so clones, roughly 80% of them singletons.

The sample comprised peripheral blood. This receptor was identified in a human donor in a cohort sampled during active COVID-19. V is TRBV4-3 and J is TRBJ1-1; TRBD1 matches 8 bases. This CDR3 reads CASSRGQGTEAFF. The CDR3 DNA sequence: TGCGCCAGCAGCCGAGGACAGGGCACTGAAGCTTTCTTT.